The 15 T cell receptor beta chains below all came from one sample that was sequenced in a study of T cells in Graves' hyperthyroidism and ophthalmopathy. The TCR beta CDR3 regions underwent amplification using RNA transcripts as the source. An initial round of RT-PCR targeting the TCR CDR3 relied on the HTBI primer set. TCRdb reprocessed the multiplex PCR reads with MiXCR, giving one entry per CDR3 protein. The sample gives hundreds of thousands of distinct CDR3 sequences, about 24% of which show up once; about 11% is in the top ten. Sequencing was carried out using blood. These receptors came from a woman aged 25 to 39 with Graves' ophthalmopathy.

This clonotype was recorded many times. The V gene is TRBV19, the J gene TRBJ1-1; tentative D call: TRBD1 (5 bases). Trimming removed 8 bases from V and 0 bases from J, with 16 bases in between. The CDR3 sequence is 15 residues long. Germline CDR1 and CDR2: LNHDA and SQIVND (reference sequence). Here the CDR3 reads CASETMGGMNTEAFF. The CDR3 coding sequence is TGTGCCAGTGAAACGATGGGGGGTATGAACACTGAAGCTTTCTTT.

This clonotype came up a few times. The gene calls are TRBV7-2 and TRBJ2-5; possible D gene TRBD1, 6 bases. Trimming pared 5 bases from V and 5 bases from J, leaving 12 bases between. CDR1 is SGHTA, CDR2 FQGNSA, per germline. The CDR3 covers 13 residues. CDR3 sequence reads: CASSPRRGETQYF. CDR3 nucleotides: TGTGCCAGCAGCCCAAGAAGGGGGGAGACCCAGTACTTC. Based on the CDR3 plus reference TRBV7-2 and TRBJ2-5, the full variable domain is GAGVSQSPSNKVTEKGKDVELRCDPISGHTALYWYRQSLGQGLEFLIYFQGNSAPDKSGLPSDRFSAERTGGSVSTLTIQRTQQEDSAVYLCASSPRRGETQYFGPGTRLLVL.

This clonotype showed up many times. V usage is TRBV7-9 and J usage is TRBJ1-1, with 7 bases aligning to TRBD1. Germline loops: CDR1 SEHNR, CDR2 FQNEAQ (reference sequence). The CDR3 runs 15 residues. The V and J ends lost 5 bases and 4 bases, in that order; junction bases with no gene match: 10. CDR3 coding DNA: TGTGCCAGCAGCCCTAACGGCCAGGGGGGCACTGAAGCTTTCTTT. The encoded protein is CASSPNGQGGTEAFF.

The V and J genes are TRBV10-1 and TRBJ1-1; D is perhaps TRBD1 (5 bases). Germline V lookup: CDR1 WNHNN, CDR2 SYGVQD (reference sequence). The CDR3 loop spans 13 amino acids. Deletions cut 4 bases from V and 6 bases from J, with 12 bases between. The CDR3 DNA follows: TGCGCCAGCAGTGTTACCAGGGTTTCTGAAGCTTTCTTT. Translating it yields CASSVTRVSEAFF.

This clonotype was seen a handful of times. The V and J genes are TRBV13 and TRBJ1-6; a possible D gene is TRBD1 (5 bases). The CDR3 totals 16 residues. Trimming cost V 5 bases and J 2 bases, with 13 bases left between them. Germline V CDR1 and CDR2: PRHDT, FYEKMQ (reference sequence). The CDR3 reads CASSTSGLAYNSPLHF. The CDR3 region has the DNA TGTGCCAGCAGCACCTCGGGGCTCGCCTATAATTCACCCCTCCACTTT.

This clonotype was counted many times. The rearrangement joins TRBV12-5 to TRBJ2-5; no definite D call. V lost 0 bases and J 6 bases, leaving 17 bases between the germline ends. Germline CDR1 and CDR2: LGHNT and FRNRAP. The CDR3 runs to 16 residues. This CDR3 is CASGLVNGGTKKTQYF. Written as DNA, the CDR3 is TGTGCTAGTGGTTTGGTTAATGGTGGAACTAAAAAGACCCAGTACTTC.

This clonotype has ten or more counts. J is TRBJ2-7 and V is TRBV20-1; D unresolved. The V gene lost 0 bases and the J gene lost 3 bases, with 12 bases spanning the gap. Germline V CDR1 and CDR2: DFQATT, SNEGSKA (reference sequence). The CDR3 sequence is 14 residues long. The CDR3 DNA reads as TGCAGTGCTAGAGATCCGCGACTGGACTACGAGCAGTACTTC. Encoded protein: CSARDPRLDYEQYF.

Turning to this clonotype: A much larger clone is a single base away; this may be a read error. Here the CDR3 DNA reads TGCGACAGCAGCTTGTTTTCTAGGACAGGGTTCCAAAACACTGAAGCTTTCTTT. Translated: CDSSLFSRTGFQNTEAFF. V is TRBV5-1 and J is TRBJ1-1; 8 nucleotides line up with TRBD1. CDR3 length: 18 amino acids. Germline V gene lookup returns CDR1 SGHRS and CDR2 YFSETQ.

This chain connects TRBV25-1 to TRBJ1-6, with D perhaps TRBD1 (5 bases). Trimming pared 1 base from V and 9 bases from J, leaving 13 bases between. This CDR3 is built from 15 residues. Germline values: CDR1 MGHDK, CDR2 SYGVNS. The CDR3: CASSEWQGSGSPLHF. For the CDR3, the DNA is TGTGCCAGCAGTGAATGGCAGGGTTCAGGTTCACCCCTCCACTTT.

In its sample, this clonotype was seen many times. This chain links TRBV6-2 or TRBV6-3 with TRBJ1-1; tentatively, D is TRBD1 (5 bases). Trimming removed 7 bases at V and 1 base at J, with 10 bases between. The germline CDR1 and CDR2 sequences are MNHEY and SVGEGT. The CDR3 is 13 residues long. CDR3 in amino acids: CASIFDRNTEAFF. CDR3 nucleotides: TGTGCCAGCATTTTCGACAGGAACACTGAAGCTTTCTTT.

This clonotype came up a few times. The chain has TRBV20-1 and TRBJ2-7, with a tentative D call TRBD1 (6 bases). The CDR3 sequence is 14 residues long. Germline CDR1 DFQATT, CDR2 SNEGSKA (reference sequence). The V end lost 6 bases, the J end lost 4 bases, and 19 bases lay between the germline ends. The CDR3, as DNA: TGCAGTGCCACCACCGTCACAGGGAAGTACGAGCAGTACTTC. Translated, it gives CSATTVTGKYEQYF.

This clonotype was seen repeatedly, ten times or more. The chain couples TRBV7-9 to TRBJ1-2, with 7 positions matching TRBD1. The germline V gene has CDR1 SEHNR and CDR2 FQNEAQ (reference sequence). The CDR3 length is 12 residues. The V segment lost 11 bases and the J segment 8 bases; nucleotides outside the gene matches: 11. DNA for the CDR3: TGTGCCGGACTGGGGCAGGGGGACGGCTACACCTTC. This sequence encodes CAGLGQGDGYTF. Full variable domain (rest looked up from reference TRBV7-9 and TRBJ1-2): DTGVSQNPRHKITKRGQNVTFRCDPISEHNRLYWYRQTLGQGPEFLTYFQNEAQLEKSRLLSDRFSAERPKGSFSTLEIQRTEQGDSAMYLCAGLGQGDGYTFGSGTRLTVV.

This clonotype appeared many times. This chain's CDR3 is CASSEQPRQDYEQYF. The CDR3 bases are TGTGCCAGCAGTGAACAGCCGAGGCAAGACTACGAGCAGTACTTC. V gene TRBV6-1 combines with J gene TRBJ2-7; D unclear. The CDR3 contains 15 residues. Between the trimmed V and J ends, which lost 2 bases and 3 bases, there was a span of 14 bases. Germline V gene lookup returns CDR1 MNHNS and CDR2 SASEGT.

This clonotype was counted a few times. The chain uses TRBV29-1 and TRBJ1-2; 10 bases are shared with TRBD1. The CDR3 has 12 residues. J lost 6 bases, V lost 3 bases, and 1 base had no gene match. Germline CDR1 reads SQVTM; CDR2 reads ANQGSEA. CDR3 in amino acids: CSVDDRGHGYTF. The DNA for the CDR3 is TGCAGCGTTGACGACAGGGGGCATGGCTACACCTTC.

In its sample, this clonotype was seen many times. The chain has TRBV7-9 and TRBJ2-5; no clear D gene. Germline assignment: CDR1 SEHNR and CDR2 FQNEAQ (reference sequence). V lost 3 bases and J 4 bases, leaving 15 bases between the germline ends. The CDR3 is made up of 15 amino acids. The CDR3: CASSLLGVSLETQYF. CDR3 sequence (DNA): TGTGCCAGCAGCTTGCTTGGGGTTTCCCTAGAGACCCAGTACTTC.